The 23 T cell receptor beta chains below come from one sample, sequenced in a study of blood T cells in healthy people across ages. For the second PCR, which ran for about 7 to 11 cycles, a sample-barcoded 5' primer and a J-beta primer mix were used. TCRdb reprocessed the 5' RACE reads via MiXCR and lists one record per CDR3 protein. The table shows about 840,000 distinct CDR3 sequences, with about 28% occurring only once. This sample also appeared in a second study, on T cells of mothers and their children.

Sequenced sample: blood. Every receptor here comes from a woman aged 40 to 49 in good health.

A remark on this clonotype: One end of the junction varies from germline; a read error may be responsible. The chain has TRBV20-1 and TRBJ1-4; tentative D call: TRBD1 (5 bases). Germline V gene data show CDR1 as DFQATT and CDR2 as SNEGSKA (reference sequence). The CDR3 runs to 17 residues. The CDR3 DNA reads TGCAGTGCTAGAGATGGGGAGGGGATAGCAACTAATGAAAAACGGTTTTTT. This gives the protein CSARDGEGIATNEKRFF.

The chain couples TRBV27 to TRBJ2-7; no definite D call. Trimming left V 5 bases short and J 7 bases short, with 18 bases between. Germline CDR1 is MNHEY and CDR2 is SMNVEV (reference sequence). The length of the CDR3 is 14 residues. The CDR3 reads CASSALGSIWEQYF. The CDR3 DNA sequence: TGTGCCAGCAGTGCTCTGGGCTCCATCTGGGAGCAGTACTTC.

The chain has TRBV7-3 and TRBJ2-1, with D possibly being TRBD2 (6 bases). The CDR3 runs to 14 residues. Germline CDR1 is SGHTA and CDR2 is FQGTGA. V was clipped by 6 bases and J by 2 bases, with 11 bases between them. CDR3 sequence reads: CASSPGSPYNEQFF. Written as DNA, the CDR3 is TGTGCCAGCAGTCCCGGGAGCCCCTACAATGAGCAGTTCTTC.

In the case of this clonotype: Given the absence of the conserved phenylalanine or tryptophan at the CDR3 end, a read error is likely. J is TRBJ2-3 and V is TRBV5-1; D not certain. The CDR3 is 15 residues long. In germline, CDR1 is SGHRS, CDR2 YFSETQ. The CDR3 sequence: CAGSLGSQPGDTQYV. The CDR3 DNA reads TGCGCCGGCAGCTTGGGCTCCCAACCGGGAGATACGCAGTATGTT.

The table lists this clonotype with a few counts. The chain has TRBV20-1 and TRBJ1-5; D gene unclear. Germline CDR1 DFQATT, CDR2 SNEGSKA (reference sequence). The ends were cut back, 0 bases at V and 1 base at J, with 13 bases in the middle. The CDR3 consists of 16 residues. The CDR3 is CSARDTGGWSNQPQHF. The CDR3 coding sequence is TGCAGTGCTAGAGATACGGGCGGGTGGAGCAATCAGCCCCAGCATTTT.

This clonotype has only a few counts. The DNA for the CDR3 is TGTGCCTGGAGGGCCCGGGGTAAGACCGACGGCTACACCTTC. Its protein product is CAWRARGKTDGYTF. The V call is TRBV30, the J call TRBJ1-2; D not certain. V gave up 3 bases and J gave up 8 bases, with 19 bases separating them. CDR1 is GTSNPN, CDR2 SVGIG, per germline (reference sequence). The CDR3 sequence is 14 residues long. The complete variable domain, with remaining parts taken from reference TRBV30 and TRBJ1-2, reads SQTIHQWPATLVQPVGSPLSLECTVEGTSNPNLYWYRQAAGRGLQLLFYSVGIGQISSEVPQNLSASRPQDRQFILSSKKLLLSDSGFYLCAWRARGKTDGYTFGSGTRLTVV.

V is TRBV5-1 and J is TRBJ2-1; 7 bases fit TRBD2. Trimming removed 4 bases from V and 0 bases from J; junction bases left unmatched: 10. In germline, CDR1 is SGHRS, CDR2 YFSETQ. CDR3 size: 17 residues. The CDR3 reads CASSPLGGGASYNEQFF. CDR3 DNA sequence: TGCGCCAGCAGCCCCCTAGGCGGGGGTGCCTCCTACAATGAGCAGTTCTTC.

V and J are TRBV4-3 and TRBJ2-7, with no clear D. Trimming removed 4 bases at V and 2 bases at J, with 15 bases between. CDR3 length equals 15 residues. Germline V gene data show CDR1 as LGHNA and CDR2 as YSLEER. As DNA, the CDR3 is TGCGCCAGCAGCCTAAGTTTGGAACTTCCCTACGAGCAGTACTTC. Translating it yields CASSLSLELPYEQYF.

A remark on this clonotype: Being one base from a much bigger clone, this may be a read error. The V and J genes are TRBV9 and TRBJ2-7; D unclear. There are 13 residues in the CDR3. With 3 bases removed from V and 7 bases from J, the gap between germline ends came to 14 bases. Germline V lookup: CDR1 SGDLS, CDR2 YYNGEE. CDR3 DNA sequence: TGTGCCAGCAGCGCGACACCTTACAATGAGCAGTACTTC. This encodes CASSATPYNEQYF.

This clonotype was counted ten times or more. The chain combines TRBV7-3 with TRBJ2-1; 7 bases agree with TRBD2. CDR1 is SGHTA, CDR2 FQGTGA, per germline. CDR3 length: 16 residues. Trimming removed 1 base from V and 1 base from J; junction bases left unmatched: 4. The CDR3 protein is CASSLMGGGSYNEQFF. CDR3 coding DNA: TGTGCCAGCAGCTTAATGGGGGGAGGGTCCTACAATGAGCAGTTCTTC.

The CDR3 DNA follows: TGCGCCAGCAGAACGGTCGGATCTAACTATGGCTACACCTTC. Translated: CASRTVGSNYGYTF. The gene calls are TRBV5-1 and TRBJ1-2; D gene uncertain. V was clipped by 5 bases and J by 0 bases, with 11 bases between them. The CDR3 extends over 14 amino acids. The germline gives CDR1 SGHRS, CDR2 YFSETQ.

The rearrangement uses TRBV4-3 and TRBJ2-2, with D tentatively TRBD1 or TRBD2 (5 bases each). V gave up 3 bases and J gave up 9 bases, with 14 bases separating them. Germline V gives CDR1 LGHNA, CDR2 YSLEER. This CDR3 has 14 residues. The CDR3: CASSQGDGHRELFF. The CDR3 DNA reads as TGCGCCAGCAGCCAGGGGGACGGGCACCGGGAGCTGTTTTTT.

This clonotype was recorded at least ten times. This rearrangement joins TRBV20-1 to TRBJ1-2, with D possibly being TRBD1 (5 bases). This CDR3 is built from 14 residues. Trimming shortened V by 1 base and J by 7 bases, and 16 bases separated the two germline ends. Germline V gives CDR1 DFQATT, CDR2 SNEGSKA (reference sequence). Written as DNA, the CDR3 is TGCAGTGCTAGAGCTGGAGGGCAGGGAGGTGGCTACACCTTC. Encoded protein: CSARAGGQGGGYTF.

This clonotype occurred many times. The rearrangement uses TRBV2 and TRBJ2-7; 7 bases are a match to TRBD1. Germline CDR1 is SNHLY and CDR2 is FYNNEI. The CDR3 has 15 amino acids. V dropped 8 bases and J dropped 3; count of bases not matched to a gene: 13. CDR3 DNA sequence: TGTGCCAGCCGGAGCCACCCGGGACAGAACTACGAGCAGTACTTC. It codes for CASRSHPGQNYEQYF.

A note on this clonotype: A much larger clonotype is one base distant, so this may be a read error. The rearrangement links TRBV6-5 to TRBJ2-7, with a tentative D call TRBD1 (6 bases). This CDR3 is 12 amino acids long. Germline-derived CDR1 and CDR2 are MNHEY and SVGAGI. Written as DNA, the CDR3 is TGTGCCGGCAGGTCACTACAGGGAGAGCAGTACTTC. Translation gives CAGRSLQGEQYF.

The J gene is TRBJ2-7, the V gene TRBV5-6; D perhaps matches TRBD1 (8 bases). This CDR3 is built from 14 residues. Germline V gives CDR1 SGHDT, CDR2 YYEEEE. The germline V and J ends were trimmed by 7 bases and 3 bases, with 17 bases remaining between them. CDR3 sequence reads: CASCGGQDFYEQYF. The CDR3 DNA reads TGTGCCAGCTGCGGGGGACAGGACTTCTACGAGCAGTACTTC.

This clonotype was recorded once. The CDR3 is CASSLLSGTTDTQYF. CDR3 DNA: TGTGCCAGCAGCTTACTGAGCGGAACCACAGATACGCAGTATTTT. The chain recombines TRBV7-9 with TRBJ2-3; a weak D match, TRBD2 (5 bases). V gave up 2 bases and J gave up 2 bases, with 11 bases separating them. Germline assignment: CDR1 SEHNR and CDR2 FQNEAQ (reference sequence). The CDR3 is 15 residues long.

The CDR3 DNA reads as TGTGCCAGCAGGTCGGCTAGCACAGATACGCAGTATTTT. This codes for CASRSASTDTQYF. The rearrangement links TRBV27 to TRBJ2-3, with D unclear. Germline CDR1 MNHEY, CDR2 SMNVEV (reference sequence). Trimming took 6 bases from V and 0 from J, leaving 7 bases between them. The CDR3 totals 13 residues.

This clonotype came up a few times. J is TRBJ2-6 and V is TRBV20-1; D unclear. The CDR3 loop spans 15 amino acids. Per germline, CDR1 DFQATT and CDR2 SNEGSKA (reference sequence). V lost 6 bases and J 4 bases, leaving 16 bases between the germline ends. CDR3 sequence (DNA): TGCAGTGCGCACGCCCAGGATCCCGGGGCCAACGTCCTGACTTTC. Translation gives CSAHAQDPGANVLTF.

The rearrangement joins TRBV12-3 or TRBV12-4 to TRBJ2-1; 9 bases fit TRBD2. V trimming: 1 base; J trimming: 8 bases; junction bases outside the gene matches: 12. This CDR3 comprises 17 residues. CDR3 nucleotides: TGTGCCAGCAGTTTAGGGGGGAGAGCGGGAGGAAAGGATGAGCAGTTCTTC. Amino acids: CASSLGGRAGGKDEQFF.

The chain combines TRBV11-3 with TRBJ2-2; 8 bases line up with TRBD2. Germline CDR1 is SGHNT and CDR2 is YENEEA. With 5 bases clipped from V and 3 bases from J, the junction kept 8 bases outside the gene matches. The CDR3 extends over 16 amino acids. The CDR3 region is CASSQPGGMHTGELFF. CDR3 DNA sequence: TGTGCCAGCAGCCAACCGGGGGGGATGCACACCGGGGAGCTGTTTTTT.

This clonotype was picked up a small number of times. V is TRBV3-1 and J is TRBJ2-3, with D uncertain. The CDR3 contains 17 residues. Germline V CDR1 and CDR2: LGHDT, YNNKEL (reference sequence). Trimming left V 4 bases short and J 3 bases short, with 20 bases between. CDR3 DNA: TGTGCCAGCAGCCCCCGGGCCTATAGGGCTAGGACAGATACGCAGTATTTT. This codes for CASSPRAYRARTDTQYF.

This clonotype was seen more than once but under ten times. The chain carries TRBV27 and TRBJ2-1; D is unresolved. Germline CDR1 reads MNHEY; CDR2 reads SMNVEV (reference sequence). Trimming pared 2 bases from V and 5 bases from J, leaving 7 bases between. The CDR3 runs 13 residues. In DNA form, the CDR3 reads TGTGCCAGCAGTTTAACGGAAAACAATGAGCAGTTCTTC. Translating gives CASSLTENNEQFF.